This is a list of T cell receptor beta chains from one sample in a study of CD8+CD57+ T cells in acquired aplastic anemia. In TCRdb, the reads were re-called with MiXCR into one record per CDR3 protein. The sample shows under 350,000 distinct CDR3 sequences, approximately 55% of them seen only once. Sequenced material: sorted CD4+, CD8+, or CD8+CD57+ T cells (not recorded which) from PBMCs. These receptors came from a human donor with severe aplastic anemia or a healthy control (not recorded which). The conserved cysteine and the conserved F or W are not part of the CDR3 here.

cdr3_length: 11
v_call: TRBV20-1
j_call: TRBJ1-5
cdr3_aa: SARHTSNQPQH

cdr3_length: 12
v_call: TRBV24-1
j_call: TRBJ2-1
cdr3_aa: ATSAQSSYNEQF

cdr3_length: 11
v_call: TRBV20-1
j_call: TRBJ2-3
cdr3_aa: SVGAGSTDTQY

cdr3_length: 12
v_call: TRBV29-1
j_call: TRBJ2-3
cdr3_aa: SVVRTASPDTQY

cdr3_length: 15
v_call: TRBV5-1
j_call: TRBJ1-1
cdr3_aa: ASSPKAQAAWSTEAF

cdr3_length: 12
v_call: TRBV4-3
j_call: TRBJ2-5
cdr3_aa: ASSQDGTGKTQY

cdr3_length: 11
v_call: TRBV5-1
j_call: TRBJ1-2
cdr3_aa: ASSSGLGSGHT

cdr3_length: 15
v_call: TRBV7-3
j_call: TRBJ2-3
cdr3_aa: ASSLMDSSGGTDTQY

cdr3_length: 12
v_call: TRBV20-1
j_call: TRBJ2-7
cdr3_aa: SARAAGGPVEQY

cdr3_length: 10
v_call: TRBV2
j_call: TRBJ1-2
cdr3_aa: ANSVSGDGYT

cdr3_length: 9
v_call: TRBV20-1
j_call: TRBJ1-1
cdr3_aa: SAGGGQGTF

cdr3_length: 13
v_call: TRBV19
j_call: TRBJ1-2
cdr3_aa: ASSTDRVANYGYT

cdr3_length: 12
v_call: TRBV20-1
j_call: TRBJ2-3
cdr3_aa: SKRRTRGTDTQY

cdr3_length: 13
v_call: TRBV20-1
j_call: TRBJ2-1
cdr3_aa: SASLRGTPPNEQF

cdr3_length: 10
v_call: TRBV20-1
j_call: TRBJ1-2
cdr3_aa: SARSGLYGYT

cdr3_length: 11
v_call: TRBV7-3
j_call: TRBJ2-3
cdr3_aa: ASRPPLAGGLY

cdr3_length: 11
v_call: TRBV19
j_call: TRBJ1-5
cdr3_aa: ASLRGLGQPQH

cdr3_length: 12
v_call: TRBV20-1
j_call: TRBJ2-7
cdr3_aa: SAQTSGASYEQY

cdr3_length: 13
v_call: TRBV5-1
j_call: TRBJ2-3
cdr3_aa: ASSLTQGATDTQY

cdr3_length: 15
v_call: TRBV10-3
j_call: TRBJ1-4
cdr3_aa: AISESRVTGRDEKLF